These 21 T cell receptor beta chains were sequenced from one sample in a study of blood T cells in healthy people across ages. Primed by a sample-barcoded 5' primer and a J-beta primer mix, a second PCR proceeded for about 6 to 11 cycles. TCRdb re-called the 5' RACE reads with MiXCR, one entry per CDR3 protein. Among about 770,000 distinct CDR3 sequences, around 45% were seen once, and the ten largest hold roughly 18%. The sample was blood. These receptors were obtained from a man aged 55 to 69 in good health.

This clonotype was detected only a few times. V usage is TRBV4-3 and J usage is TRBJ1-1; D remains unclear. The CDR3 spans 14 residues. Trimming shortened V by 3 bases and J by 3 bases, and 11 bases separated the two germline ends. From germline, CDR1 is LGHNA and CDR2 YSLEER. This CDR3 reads CASSHGIVDTEAFF. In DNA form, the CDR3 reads TGCGCCAGCAGCCACGGGATCGTGGACACTGAAGCTTTCTTT.

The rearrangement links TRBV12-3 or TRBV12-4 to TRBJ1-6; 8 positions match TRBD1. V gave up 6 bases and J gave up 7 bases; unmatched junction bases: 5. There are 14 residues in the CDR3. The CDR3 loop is CASSPRDRNSPLHF. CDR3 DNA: TGTGCCAGCAGCCCAAGGGACAGGAATTCACCCCTCCACTTT.

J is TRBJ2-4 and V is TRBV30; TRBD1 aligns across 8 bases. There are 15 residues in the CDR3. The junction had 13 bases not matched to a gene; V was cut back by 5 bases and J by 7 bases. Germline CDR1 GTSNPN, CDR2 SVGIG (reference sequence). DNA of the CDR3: TGTGCCTGGGGCCGACAGGGGTCGTCTTGGAACATTCAGTACTTC. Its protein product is CAWGRQGSSWNIQYF.

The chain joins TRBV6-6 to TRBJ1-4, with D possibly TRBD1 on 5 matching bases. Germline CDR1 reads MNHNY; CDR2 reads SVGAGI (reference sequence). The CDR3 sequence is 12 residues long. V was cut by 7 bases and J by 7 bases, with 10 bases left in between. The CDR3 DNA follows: TGTGCCAGCAATTATGGGGGTGAAAAACTGTTTTTT. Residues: CASNYGGEKLFF.

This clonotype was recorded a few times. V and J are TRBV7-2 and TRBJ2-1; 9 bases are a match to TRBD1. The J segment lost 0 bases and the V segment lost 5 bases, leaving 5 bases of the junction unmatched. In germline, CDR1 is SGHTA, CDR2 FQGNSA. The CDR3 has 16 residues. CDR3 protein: CASSQQGAASYNEQFF. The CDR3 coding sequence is TGTGCCAGCAGCCAACAGGGGGCGGCCTCCTACAATGAGCAGTTCTTC.

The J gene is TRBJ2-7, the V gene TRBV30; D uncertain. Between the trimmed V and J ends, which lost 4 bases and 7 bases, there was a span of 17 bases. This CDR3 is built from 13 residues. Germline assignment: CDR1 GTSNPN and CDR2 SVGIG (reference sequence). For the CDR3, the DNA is TGTGCCTGGACGGATCAATTCCTTATGGAGCAGTACTTC. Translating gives CAWTDQFLMEQYF.

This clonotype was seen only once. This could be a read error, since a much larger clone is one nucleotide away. The CDR3 DNA is TGTGCCAGCAGTTTATTAGGGTCCGAGCAGTGCTTC. Translating it yields CASSLLGSEQCF. J is TRBJ2-1 and V is TRBV27; D call uncertain. This CDR3 comprises 12 residues. The V gene's germline CDR1 is MNHEY and CDR2 SMNVEV (reference sequence).

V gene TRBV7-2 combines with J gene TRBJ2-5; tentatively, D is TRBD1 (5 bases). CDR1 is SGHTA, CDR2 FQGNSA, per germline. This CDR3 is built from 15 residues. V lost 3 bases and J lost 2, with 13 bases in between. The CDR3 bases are TGTGCCAGCAGCTTGGAGAGACAGCTTCAAGAGACCCAGTACTTC. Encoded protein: CASSLERQLQETQYF.

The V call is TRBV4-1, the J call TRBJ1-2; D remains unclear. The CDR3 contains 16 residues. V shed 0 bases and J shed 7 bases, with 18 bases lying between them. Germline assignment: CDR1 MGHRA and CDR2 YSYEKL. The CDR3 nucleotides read TGCGCCAGCAGCCAAGAGCGGTTGGAAAGACGGGGTGGCTACACCTTC. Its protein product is CASSQERLERRGGYTF.

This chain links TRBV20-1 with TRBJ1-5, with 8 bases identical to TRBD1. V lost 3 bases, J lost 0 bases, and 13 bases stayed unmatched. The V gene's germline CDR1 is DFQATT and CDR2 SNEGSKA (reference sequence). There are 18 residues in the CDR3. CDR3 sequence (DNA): TGCAGTGCTAGCCCGGACAGGGCAACAGTTGGTAGCAATCAGCCCCAGCATTTT. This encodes CSASPDRATVGSNQPQHF.

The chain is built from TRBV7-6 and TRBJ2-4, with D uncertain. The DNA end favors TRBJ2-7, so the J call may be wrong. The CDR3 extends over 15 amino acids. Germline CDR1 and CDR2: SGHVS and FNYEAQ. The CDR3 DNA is TGTGCCAGCAGCAATCAGCCCGGCCTCAAGAACGAGCAGTACTTC. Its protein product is CASSNQPGLKNEQYF.

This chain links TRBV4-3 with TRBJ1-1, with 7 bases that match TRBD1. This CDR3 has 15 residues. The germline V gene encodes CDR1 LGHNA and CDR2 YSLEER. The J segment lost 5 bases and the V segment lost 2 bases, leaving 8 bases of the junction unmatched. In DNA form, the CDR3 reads TGCGCCAGCAGCCAAATTACAGGGGAGGGGACTGAAGCTTTCTTT. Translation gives CASSQITGEGTEAFF.

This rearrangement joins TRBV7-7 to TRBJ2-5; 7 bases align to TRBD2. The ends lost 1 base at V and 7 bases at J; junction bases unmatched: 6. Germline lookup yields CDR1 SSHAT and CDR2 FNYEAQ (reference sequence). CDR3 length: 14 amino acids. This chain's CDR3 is CASSLVSTGGTQYF. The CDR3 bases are TGTGCCAGCAGCTTAGTATCAACGGGAGGGACCCAGTACTTC.

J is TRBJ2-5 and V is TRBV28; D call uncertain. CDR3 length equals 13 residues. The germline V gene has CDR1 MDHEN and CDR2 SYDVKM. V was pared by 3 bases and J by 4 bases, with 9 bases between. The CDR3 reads CASSFRQVETQYF. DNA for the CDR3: TGTGCCAGCAGTTTTCGGCAGGTAGAGACCCAGTACTTC.

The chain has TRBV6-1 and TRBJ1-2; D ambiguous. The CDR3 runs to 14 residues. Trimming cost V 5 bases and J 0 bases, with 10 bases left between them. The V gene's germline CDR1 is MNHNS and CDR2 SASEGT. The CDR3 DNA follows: TGTGCCAGCAGTACCTACAGAGCTAACTATGGCTACACCTTC. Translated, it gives CASSTYRANYGYTF.

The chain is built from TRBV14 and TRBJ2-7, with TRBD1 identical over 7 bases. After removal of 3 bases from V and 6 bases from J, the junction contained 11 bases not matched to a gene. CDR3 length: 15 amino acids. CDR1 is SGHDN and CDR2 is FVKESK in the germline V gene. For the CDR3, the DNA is TGTGCCAGCAGCCACAACCAGGGGGTTATCTCCGAGCAGTACTTC. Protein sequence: CASSHNQGVISEQYF.

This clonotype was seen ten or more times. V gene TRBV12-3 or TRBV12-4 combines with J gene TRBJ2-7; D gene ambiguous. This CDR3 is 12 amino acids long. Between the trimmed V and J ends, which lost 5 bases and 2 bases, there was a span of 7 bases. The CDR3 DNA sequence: TGTGCCAGCAGTCAAACCACCTACGAGCAGTACTTC. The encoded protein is CASSQTTYEQYF.

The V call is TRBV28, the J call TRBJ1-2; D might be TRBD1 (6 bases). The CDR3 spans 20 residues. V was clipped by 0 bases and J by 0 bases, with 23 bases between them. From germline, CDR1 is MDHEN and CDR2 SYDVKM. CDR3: CASSLWGNTGTLGSNYGYTF. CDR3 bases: TGTGCCAGCAGTTTATGGGGGAATACAGGGACCCTAGGCTCTAACTATGGCTACACCTTC.

The CDR3 sequence: CASSPQGLAGRNEQYF. CDR3 sequence (DNA): TGTGCCAGCAGCCCCCAGGGACTAGCGGGGCGAAATGAGCAGTACTTC. The chain recombines TRBV7-2 with TRBJ2-5; 13 bases agree with TRBD2. Germline trimming cut 5 bases from V and 11 bases from J; bases unmatched to any gene: 14. The germline V gene has CDR1 SGHTA and CDR2 FQGNSA. The CDR3 loop spans 16 amino acids. The complete variable domain, with remaining parts taken from reference TRBV7-2 and TRBJ2-5, reads GAGVSQSPSNKVTEKGKDVELRCDPISGHTALYWYRQSLGQGLEFLIYFQGNSAPDKSGLPSDRFSAERTGGSVSTLTIQRTQQEDSAVYLCASSPQGLAGRNEQYFGPGTRLLVL.

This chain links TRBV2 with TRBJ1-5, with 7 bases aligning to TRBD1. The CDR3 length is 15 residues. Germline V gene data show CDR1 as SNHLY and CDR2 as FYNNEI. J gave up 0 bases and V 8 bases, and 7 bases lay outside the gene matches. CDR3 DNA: TGTGCCAGCCAAAAACAGGGGCCTAGCAATCAGCCCCAGCATTTT. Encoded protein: CASQKQGPSNQPQHF.

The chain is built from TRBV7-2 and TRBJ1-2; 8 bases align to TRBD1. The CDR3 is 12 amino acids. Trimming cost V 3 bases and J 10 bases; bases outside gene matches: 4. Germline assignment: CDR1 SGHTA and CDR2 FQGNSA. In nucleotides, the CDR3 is TGTGCCAGCAGCTTCTACAGGGGGGACTACACCTTC. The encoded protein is CASSFYRGDYTF. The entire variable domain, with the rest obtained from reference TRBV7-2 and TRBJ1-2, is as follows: GAGVSQSPSNKVTEKGKDVELRCDPISGHTALYWYRQSLGQGLEFLIYFQGNSAPDKSGLPSDRFSAERTGGSVSTLTIQRTQQEDSAVYLCASSFYRGDYTFGSGTRLTVV.